This T cell receptor beta chain was sequenced for a study of control samples from healthy donors and cancer patients. Assay: immunoSEQ multiplex PCR; the TCRdb copy retains only in-frame clones and omits some. The sample has around 90,000 clones; over 75% are singletons. This clone was observed once. V gave up 6 bases and J gave up 0 bases, with 11 bases separating them. This CDR3 region has 14 residues. Germline V gene sequence: CDR1 LNHDA, CDR2 SQIVND (reference sequence). V and J are TRBV19 and TRBJ1-1, with D maybe TRBD1 (5 bases). The origin of this receptor is a woman aged 35 to 49 in good health. Sequencing was performed on blood. CDR3 region: CASRFGHLNTEAFF. The CDR3 region has the DNA TGTGCCAGTAGATTTGGACACTTGAACACTGAAGCTTTCTTT.